This passage covers 32 T cell receptor beta chains from one sample sequenced in a study of blood T cell repertoires in COVID-19. Profiling relied on immunoSEQ multiplex PCR, and the TCRdb table lists in-frame clones only, not all of them. The sample consists of fewer than 50,000 clones, around 83% of them appearing once. The sample taken for sequencing was peripheral blood. The source is an elderly woman with active or convalescent COVID-19.

This clone has only a few counts. The V and J genes are TRBV4-1 and TRBJ2-7, with D tentatively TRBD2 (5 bases). Deletions cut 1 base from V and 3 bases from J, with 19 bases between. Germline lookup yields CDR1 MGHRA and CDR2 YSYEKL. This CDR3 region has 17 residues. The CDR3 protein is CASSQAFSSRGHYEQYF. CDR3 nucleotide sequence: TGCGCCAGCAGCCAAGCTTTCAGCAGTCGAGGGCACTACGAGCAGTACTTC.

The genes are TRBV5-6 and TRBJ2-7; 12 positions match TRBD2. This CDR3 is built from 15 residues. Trimming at V came to 4 bases and at J to 7 bases, leaving 9 bases not matched to a gene. The germline V gene encodes CDR1 SGHDT and CDR2 YYEEEE. The CDR3 sequence is CASSPSGRAMEEQYF. The CDR3, as DNA: TGTGCCAGCAGCCCTAGCGGGAGGGCGATGGAGGAGCAGTACTTC.

This clone was seen just once. The rearrangement joins TRBV3-1 (or the pseudogene TRBV3-2) to TRBJ2-7; D not resolved. This CDR3 region has 14 residues. The V end was cut by 0 bases, the J end by 4 bases, with 10 bases between. Per germline, CDR1 LGHDT and CDR2 YNNKEL (reference sequence). Here the CDR3 DNA reads TGTGCCAGCAGCCAAGAGATTCGAGCTTACGAGCAGTACTTC. As protein: CASSQEIRAYEQYF.

V gene TRBV30 combines with J gene TRBJ2-7; TRBD1 is a possible D gene (6 bases). CDR1 GTSNPN and CDR2 SVGIG come from the germline V gene (reference sequence). V was shortened by 3 bases and J by 4 bases, with 16 bases between the two germline ends. This CDR3 spans 14 amino acids. CDR3: CAWRITGSRYEQYF. The CDR3 nucleotides read TGTGCCTGGAGAATTACAGGGAGTCGGTACGAGCAGTACTTC.

V gene TRBV29-1 combines with J gene TRBJ2-7; the D gene is possibly TRBD1 (6 bases). Trimming removed 6 bases from V and 1 base from J, with 10 bases in between. The CDR3 totals 12 residues. From germline, CDR1 is SQVTM and CDR2 ANQGSEA. The CDR3 here is CSVRTDSYEQYF. In DNA, the CDR3 is TGCAGCGTCAGGACAGATTCCTACGAGCAGTACTTC.

The chain employs TRBV7-2 and TRBJ2-7, with TRBD2 identical over 8 bases. From germline, CDR1 is SGHTA and CDR2 FQGNSA. The CDR3 runs 15 residues. Trimming at V came to 1 base and at J to 1 base, leaving 3 bases not matched to a gene. The CDR3 spells CASSLELAGSYEQYF. The DNA for the CDR3 is TGTGCCAGCAGCTTAGAGCTAGCGGGTTCCTACGAGCAGTACTTC.

The gene calls are TRBV7-9 and TRBJ2-1; the match to TRBD2 covers 9 bases. The CDR3 spans 17 residues. Per the germline V gene, CDR1 is SEHNR and CDR2 is FQNEAQ (reference sequence). V trimming: 6 bases; J trimming: 8 bases; junction bases outside the gene matches: 17. The CDR3 sequence is CASSPSSGGTSSDEQFF. In DNA, the CDR3 is TGTGCCAGCAGTCCCTCCTCGGGAGGGACTAGCAGCGATGAGCAGTTCTTC.

There are a few counts of this clone. V is TRBV6-6 and J is TRBJ2-3; 8 bases fit TRBD1. This CDR3 spans 16 amino acids. Trimming removed 6 bases from V and 4 bases from J; junction bases left unmatched: 12. The germline V gene has CDR1 MNHNY and CDR2 SVGAGI (reference sequence). The DNA of the CDR3 is TGTGCCAGCAGCGACCCCTGGACAGGGCCACCAGATACGCAGTATTTT. Translation: CASSDPWTGPPDTQYF.

The CDR3 bases are TGTGCCAGCAGTTTCGAGGGGGCCTCTGGGGCCAACGTCCTGACTTTC. Translating gives CASSFEGASGANVLTF. The rearrangement links TRBV6-5 to TRBJ2-6; TRBD1 matches 7 bases. Germline-derived CDR1 and CDR2 are MNHEY and SVGAGI. The CDR3 contains 16 residues. The trim removed 4 bases at V and 0 bases at J, leaving 3 bases unmatched.

This sequence joins TRBV11-3 and TRBJ2-7, with TRBD1 identical over 11 bases. CDR3 size: 15 residues. Trimming cost V 5 bases and J 7 bases; bases outside gene matches: 10. Germline-derived CDR1 and CDR2 are SGHNT and YENEEA. The CDR3: CASSPRTGGAGEQYF. DNA for the CDR3: TGTGCCAGCAGCCCAAGGACAGGGGGCGCGGGGGAGCAGTACTTC.

The CDR3 is CAISEGGNGQPQHF. The CDR3 coding sequence is TGTGCCATCAGTGAGGGGGGGAACGGTCAGCCCCAGCATTTT. The rearrangement joins TRBV10-3 to TRBJ1-5; tentative D call: TRBD1 (5 bases). The V end was cut by 2 bases, the J end by 6 bases, with 11 bases between. CDR3 length equals 14 residues. Germline values: CDR1 ENHRY, CDR2 SYGVKD.

The chain uses TRBV2 and TRBJ2-1, with 8 bases matching TRBD2. V lost 7 bases, J lost 2 bases, and 13 bases stayed unmatched. CDR1 is SNHLY and CDR2 is FYNNEI in the germline V gene. The length of the CDR3 is 17 residues. CDR3 region: CASKQTWAGGTYNEQFF. Written as DNA, the CDR3 is TGTGCCAGCAAACAGACCTGGGCGGGAGGCACCTACAATGAGCAGTTCTTC.

The DNA for the CDR3 is TGTGCCAGCGCCCCCGACACAAATGAAAAACTGTTTTTT. Translating it yields CASAPDTNEKLFF. V usage is TRBV25-1 and J usage is TRBJ1-4; no reliable D call. CDR1 MGHDK and CDR2 SYGVNS come from the germline V gene. The CDR3 has 13 amino acids. V shed 8 bases and J shed 5 bases, with 12 bases lying between them.

The CDR3 spells CASSFRGTVVLFF. CDR3 bases: TGTGCCAGCAGCTTTCGTGGTACTGTGGTGCTGTTTTTT. The genes are TRBV7-9 and TRBJ2-2; D remains ambiguous. Germline CDR1 and CDR2: SEHNR and FQNEAQ (reference sequence). V gave up 3 bases and J gave up 13 bases, with 15 bases separating them. The CDR3 runs 13 residues.

This clone has more than one count but fewer than ten. V is TRBV30 and J is TRBJ1-5; 9 bases align to TRBD1. CDR1 GTSNPN and CDR2 SVGIG come from the germline V gene (reference sequence). This CDR3 contains 17 residues. V lost 3 bases to trimming and J lost 4 bases; unmatched junction nucleotides: 13. The DNA for the CDR3 is TGTGCCTGGAGCACACGAGGCGGGACAGGGTCGAATCAGCCCCAGCATTTT. As protein: CAWSTRGGTGSNQPQHF.

The rearrangement uses TRBV19 and TRBJ1-6; no definite D call. Germline V gives CDR1 LNHDA, CDR2 SQIVND (reference sequence). The CDR3 is made up of 13 amino acids. The V gene lost 8 bases and the J gene lost 12 bases, with 17 bases spanning the gap. The CDR3 DNA reads TGTGCCAGTGCCGTCCAGGATCTCGAACCCCTCCACTTT. This sequence encodes CASAVQDLEPLHF.

The chain has TRBV7-3 and TRBJ2-2; D gene ambiguous. V gave up 3 bases and J gave up 6 bases, with 8 bases separating them. The germline V gene has CDR1 SGHTA and CDR2 FQGTGA. The CDR3 has 13 amino acids. This CDR3 reads CASSFGAAGELFF. The CDR3 nucleotides are TGTGCCAGCAGCTTTGGAGCCGCCGGGGAGCTGTTTTTT.

The V gene is TRBV6-1, the J gene TRBJ2-7, with 8 bases matching TRBD1. This CDR3 is 16 amino acids long. The V segment lost 4 bases and the J segment 1 base; nucleotides outside the gene matches: 9. Per germline, CDR1 MNHNS and CDR2 SASEGT. CDR3 sequence reads: CASSGHLGTGSYEQYF. In DNA form, the CDR3 reads TGTGCCAGCAGTGGCCACTTAGGGACAGGATCCTACGAGCAGTACTTC.

There are a few counts of this clone. The chain is built from TRBV7-2 and TRBJ1-2; 7 bases fit TRBD1. Germline CDR1 is SGHTA and CDR2 is FQGNSA. Unmatched junction bases numbered 13, after V lost 5 bases and J lost 7 bases. This CDR3 spans 15 amino acids. CDR3 nucleotides: TGTGCCAGCAGCCTACGAACGGGAGGGGGCGCTGGCTACACCTTC. Protein sequence: CASSLRTGGGAGYTF.

This chain uses TRBV2 with TRBJ2-7; the D is unclear. V shed 6 bases and J shed 1 base, with 7 bases lying between them. CDR1 is SNHLY and CDR2 is FYNNEI in the germline V gene. The CDR3 totals 12 residues. The CDR3 DNA is TGTGCCAGCAGACCCAGGTCCTACGAGCAGTACTTC. It is translated as CASRPRSYEQYF.

The chain carries TRBV5-4 and TRBJ1-1; 7 bases line up with TRBD1. Germline CDR1 reads SGHNT; CDR2 reads YYREEE (reference sequence). V shed 5 bases, J shed 3 bases, and the junction held 10 bases outside the gene matches. The CDR3 loop spans 15 amino acids. DNA of the CDR3: TGTGCCAGCAGAGGACAGGCGGCGAGTGACACTGAAGCTTTCTTT. Residues: CASRGQAASDTEAFF.

This chain links TRBV27 with TRBJ2-3; 8 positions match TRBD2. CDR3 length: 16 amino acids. Germline V gene lookup returns CDR1 MNHEY and CDR2 SMNVEV (reference sequence). After removal of 5 bases from V and 0 bases from J, the junction contained 7 bases not matched to a gene. In DNA form, the CDR3 reads TGTGCCAGCAGTCGGGAGGGGGGCAGAAGCACAGATACGCAGTATTTT. It yields the protein CASSREGGRSTDTQYF.

This chain connects TRBV28 to TRBJ1-1; TRBD1 matches at 9 bases. Germline values: CDR1 MDHEN, CDR2 SYDVKM. Trimming at V came to 2 bases and at J to 6 bases, leaving 10 bases not matched to a gene. The CDR3 extends over 16 amino acids. CDR3: CASSLGGLDRGPEAFF. The DNA of the CDR3 is TGTGCCAGCAGTTTAGGGGGGTTGGACAGGGGTCCTGAAGCTTTCTTT.

This clone counts as hyperexpanded. The V call is TRBV30, the J call TRBJ2-1; D call uncertain. V lost 7 bases to trimming and J lost 0 bases, with 13 bases between them. Per germline, CDR1 GTSNPN and CDR2 SVGIG (reference sequence). This CDR3 has 14 amino acids. CDR3 protein: CAFLISYSYNEQFF. The DNA of the CDR3 is TGTGCCTTCCTAATCTCCTACTCCTACAATGAGCAGTTCTTC.

This chain uses TRBV6-6 with TRBJ1-1, with TRBD1 identical over 7 bases. J was trimmed by 4 bases and V by 6 bases; bases with no gene match: 11. The CDR3 extends over 15 amino acids. Germline V gene sequence: CDR1 MNHNY, CDR2 SVGAGI (reference sequence). CDR3 coding DNA: TGTGCCAGCAGATCCGCAGGGGGAGGTGGCACTGAAGCTTTCTTT. Amino acids: CASRSAGGGGTEAFF.

This clone has a single count. The V and J genes are TRBV2 and TRBJ1-1; tentative D call: TRBD1 (5 bases). The CDR3 has 13 residues. The germline V and J ends were trimmed by 10 bases and 1 base, with 13 bases remaining between them. CDR1 is SNHLY and CDR2 is FYNNEI in the germline V gene. The CDR3 reads CAMGRDGNTEAFF. As DNA, the CDR3 is TGTGCCATGGGGCGGGACGGGAACACTGAAGCTTTCTTT.

This clone was observed many times. This sequence joins TRBV5-1 and TRBJ2-1, with 7 bases matching TRBD2. J gave up 8 bases and V 0 bases, and 8 bases lay outside the gene matches. The CDR3 contains 15 residues. Looked up from germline, CDR1 is SGHRS and CDR2 is YFSETQ. This chain's CDR3 is CASSLVNGLVDEQFF. CDR3 nucleotides: TGCGCCAGCAGCTTGGTCAATGGACTAGTCGATGAGCAGTTCTTC.

This chain connects TRBV27 to TRBJ2-7; 12 positions match TRBD2. In germline, CDR1 is MNHEY, CDR2 SMNVEV (reference sequence). Losses at the gene ends were 5 bases for V and 3 bases for J; bases not matched to a gene: 11. The CDR3 contains 17 residues. For the CDR3, the DNA is TGTGCCAGCAGTGCGTCCCTAGCGGGAGGGCGAAGCTACGAGCAGTACTTC. This encodes CASSASLAGGRSYEQYF.

This clone was recorded a few times. The V and J genes are TRBV7-9 and TRBJ1-1; a possible D gene is TRBD1 (5 bases). Germline V gene lookup returns CDR1 SEHNR and CDR2 FQNEAQ (reference sequence). The V end lost 3 bases, the J end lost 6 bases, and 17 bases lay between the germline ends. CDR3 length equals 15 residues. CDR3 residues: CASSFQGLKTSEAFF. The CDR3 DNA reads as TGTGCCAGCAGCTTCCAGGGCCTTAAGACTTCTGAAGCTTTCTTT. Combining the CDR3 with reference TRBV7-9 and TRBJ1-1 gives the whole variable domain DTGVSQNPRHKITKRGQNVTFRCDPISEHNRLYWYRQTLGQGPEFLTYFQNEAQLEKSRLLSDRFSAERPKGSFSTLEIQRTEQGDSAMYLCASSFQGLKTSEAFFGQGTRLTVV.

The CDR3 nucleotides are TGTGCCAGCAGCTTAACCAGCGGGAGTCGCGAGACCCAGTACTTC. It yields the protein CASSLTSGSRETQYF. The chain is built from TRBV5-4 and TRBJ2-5; TRBD2 aligns across 8 bases. The CDR3 runs to 15 residues. Trimming removed 2 bases from V and 5 bases from J; junction bases left unmatched: 8. CDR1 and CDR2 from the germline V gene are SGHNT and YYREEE (reference sequence).

This clone appeared many times. The chain uses TRBV7-9 and TRBJ1-2; TRBD1 might be the D (5 bases). The germline V gene encodes CDR1 SEHNR and CDR2 FQNEAQ (reference sequence). The ends were cut back, 5 bases at V and 2 bases at J, with 12 bases in the middle. This CDR3 has 14 amino acids. The CDR3, as DNA: TGTGCCAGCAGCGCCCGACAGACGAACTATGGCTACACCTTC. Translating gives CASSARQTNYGYTF.

The chain combines TRBV6-2 or TRBV6-3 with TRBJ1-1; no firm D call. There are 11 residues in the CDR3. Germline CDR1 and CDR2: MNHEY and SVGEGT. V dropped 4 bases and J dropped 3 bases, with 3 bases sitting between them. CDR3 residues: CASSFDTEAFF. The CDR3 DNA sequence: TGTGCCAGCAGTTTCGACACTGAAGCTTTCTTT.